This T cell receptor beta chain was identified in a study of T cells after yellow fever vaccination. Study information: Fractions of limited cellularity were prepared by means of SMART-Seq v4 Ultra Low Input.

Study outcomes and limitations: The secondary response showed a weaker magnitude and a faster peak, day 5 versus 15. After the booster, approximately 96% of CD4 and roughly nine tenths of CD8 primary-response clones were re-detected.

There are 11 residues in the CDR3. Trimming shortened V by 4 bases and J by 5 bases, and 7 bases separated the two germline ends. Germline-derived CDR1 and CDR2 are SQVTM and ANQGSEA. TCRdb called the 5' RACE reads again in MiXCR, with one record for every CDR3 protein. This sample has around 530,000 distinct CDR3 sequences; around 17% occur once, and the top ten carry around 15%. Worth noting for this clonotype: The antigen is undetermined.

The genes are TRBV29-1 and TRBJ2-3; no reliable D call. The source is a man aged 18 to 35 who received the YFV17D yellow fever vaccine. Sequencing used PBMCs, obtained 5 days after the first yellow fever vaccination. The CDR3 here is CSVGERDTQYF. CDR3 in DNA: TGCAGCGTTGGTGAACGAGATACGCAGTATTTT.